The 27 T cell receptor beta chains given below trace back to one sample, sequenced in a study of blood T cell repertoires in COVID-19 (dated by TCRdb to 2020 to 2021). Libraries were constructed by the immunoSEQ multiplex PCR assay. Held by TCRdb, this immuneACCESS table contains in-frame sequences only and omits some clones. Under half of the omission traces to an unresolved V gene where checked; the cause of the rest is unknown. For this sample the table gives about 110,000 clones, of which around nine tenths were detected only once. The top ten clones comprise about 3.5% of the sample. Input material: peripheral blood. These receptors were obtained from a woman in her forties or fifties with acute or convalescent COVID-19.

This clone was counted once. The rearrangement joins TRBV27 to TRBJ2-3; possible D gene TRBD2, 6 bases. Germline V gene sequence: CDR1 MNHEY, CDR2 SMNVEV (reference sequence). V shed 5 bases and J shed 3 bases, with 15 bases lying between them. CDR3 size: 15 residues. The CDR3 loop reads CASSMGGGRTDTQYF. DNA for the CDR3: TGTGCCAGCAGTATGGGCGGTGGGAGGACAGATACGCAGTATTTT.

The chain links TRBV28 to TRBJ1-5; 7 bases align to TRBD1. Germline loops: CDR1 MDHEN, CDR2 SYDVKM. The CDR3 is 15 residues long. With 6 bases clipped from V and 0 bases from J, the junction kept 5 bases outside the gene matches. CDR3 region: CASSVGQLSNQPQHF. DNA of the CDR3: TGTGCCAGCAGCGTGGGACAGCTTAGCAATCAGCCCCAGCATTTT.

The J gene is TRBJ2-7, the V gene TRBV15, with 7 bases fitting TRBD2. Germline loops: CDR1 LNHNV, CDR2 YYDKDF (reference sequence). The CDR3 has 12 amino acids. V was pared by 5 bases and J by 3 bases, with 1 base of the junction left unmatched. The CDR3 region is CATSGGSYEQYF. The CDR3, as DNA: TGTGCCACCAGCGGCGGGAGCTACGAGCAGTACTTC.

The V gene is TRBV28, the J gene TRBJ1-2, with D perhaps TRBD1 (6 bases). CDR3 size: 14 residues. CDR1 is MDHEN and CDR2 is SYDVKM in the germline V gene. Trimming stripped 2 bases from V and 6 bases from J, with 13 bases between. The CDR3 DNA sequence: TGTGCCAGCAGTTTAGTGGGGACATATGATGGCTACACCTTC. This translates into CASSLVGTYDGYTF.

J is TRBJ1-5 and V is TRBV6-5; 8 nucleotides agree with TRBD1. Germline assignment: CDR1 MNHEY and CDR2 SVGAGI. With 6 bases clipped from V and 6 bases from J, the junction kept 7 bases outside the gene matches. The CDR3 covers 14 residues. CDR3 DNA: TGTGCCAGCAGCGGCCAGGGGGCCGGTCAGCCCCAGCATTTT. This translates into CASSGQGAGQPQHF.

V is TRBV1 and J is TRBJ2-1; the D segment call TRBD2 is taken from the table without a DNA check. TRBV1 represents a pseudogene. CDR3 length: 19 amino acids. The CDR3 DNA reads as TGCACCAGCAGCCAAGGAGGGGTAGCGGGAGGCCCTTCCTACAATGAGCAGTTCTTC. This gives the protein CTSSQGGVAGGPSYNEQFF.

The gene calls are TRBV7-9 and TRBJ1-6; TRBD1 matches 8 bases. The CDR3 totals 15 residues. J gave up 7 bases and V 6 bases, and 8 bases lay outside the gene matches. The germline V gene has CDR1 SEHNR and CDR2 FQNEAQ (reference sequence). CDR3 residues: CASSLQGARNSPLHF. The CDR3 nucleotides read TGTGCCAGCAGTCTTCAGGGGGCGCGGAATTCACCCCTCCACTTT.

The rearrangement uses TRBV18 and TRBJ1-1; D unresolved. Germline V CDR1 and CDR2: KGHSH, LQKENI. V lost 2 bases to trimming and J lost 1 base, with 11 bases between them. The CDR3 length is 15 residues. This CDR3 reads CASSPALTGNTEAFF. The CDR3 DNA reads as TGTGCCAGCTCACCAGCACTGACGGGGAACACTGAAGCTTTCTTT.

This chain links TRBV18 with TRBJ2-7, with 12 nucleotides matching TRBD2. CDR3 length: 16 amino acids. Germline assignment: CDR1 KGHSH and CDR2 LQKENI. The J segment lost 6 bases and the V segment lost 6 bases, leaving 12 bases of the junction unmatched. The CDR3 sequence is CASSQTSGSPRGEQYF. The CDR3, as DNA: TGTGCCAGCTCTCAGACTAGCGGGAGTCCCCGGGGCGAGCAGTACTTC.

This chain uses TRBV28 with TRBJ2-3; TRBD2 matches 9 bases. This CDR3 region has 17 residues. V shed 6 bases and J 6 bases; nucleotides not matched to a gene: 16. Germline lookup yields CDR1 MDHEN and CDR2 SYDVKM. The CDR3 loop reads CASSRASGIGVGDTQYF. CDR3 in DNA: TGTGCCAGCAGCAGGGCTAGCGGGATTGGCGTCGGGGATACGCAGTATTTT.

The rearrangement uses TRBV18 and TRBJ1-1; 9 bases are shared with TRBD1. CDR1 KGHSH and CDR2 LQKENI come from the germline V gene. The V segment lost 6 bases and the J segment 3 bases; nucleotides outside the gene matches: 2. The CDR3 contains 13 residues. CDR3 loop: CASSRDRDTEAFF. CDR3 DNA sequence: TGTGCCAGCTCGCGGGACAGGGACACTGAAGCTTTCTTT.

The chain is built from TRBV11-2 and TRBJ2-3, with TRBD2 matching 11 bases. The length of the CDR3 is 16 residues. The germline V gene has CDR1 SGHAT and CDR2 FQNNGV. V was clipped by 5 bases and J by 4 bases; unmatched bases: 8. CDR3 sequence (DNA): TGTGCCAGCAGCCCCCCCCTAGCGGGAGGAGCAGATACGCAGTATTTT. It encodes CASSPPLAGGADTQYF.

The CDR3 loop is CASSVGLNEQFF. The CDR3 nucleotides are TGTGCCAGCAGCGTCGGTCTCAATGAGCAGTTCTTC. The V gene is TRBV2, the J gene TRBJ2-1; D is ambiguous. Germline V CDR1 and CDR2: SNHLY, FYNNEI. The CDR3 covers 12 residues. V dropped 6 bases and J dropped 6 bases, with 9 bases sitting between them.

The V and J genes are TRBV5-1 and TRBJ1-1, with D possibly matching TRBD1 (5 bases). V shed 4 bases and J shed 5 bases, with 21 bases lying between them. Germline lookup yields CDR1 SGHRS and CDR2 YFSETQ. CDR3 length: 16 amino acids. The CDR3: CASSRRGGEGETEAFF. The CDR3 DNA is TGCGCCAGCAGCCGCCGCGGGGGTGAGGGCGAGACTGAAGCTTTCTTT.

CDR3 protein: CASSLGHISGNTIYF. The CDR3 DNA reads TGTGCCAGCAGTTTGGGACATATCTCTGGAAACACCATATATTTT. This rearrangement joins TRBV27 to TRBJ1-3; a weak D match, TRBD1 (6 bases). Germline lookup yields CDR1 MNHEY and CDR2 SMNVEV (reference sequence). This CDR3 has 15 residues. The V end was cut by 3 bases, the J end by 0 bases, with 9 bases between.

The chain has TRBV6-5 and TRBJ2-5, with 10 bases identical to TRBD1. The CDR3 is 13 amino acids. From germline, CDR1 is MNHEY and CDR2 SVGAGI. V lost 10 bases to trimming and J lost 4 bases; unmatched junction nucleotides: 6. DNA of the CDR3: TGTGCCACAAGACAGGGGGCCGGAGAGACCCAGTACTTC. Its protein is CATRQGAGETQYF.

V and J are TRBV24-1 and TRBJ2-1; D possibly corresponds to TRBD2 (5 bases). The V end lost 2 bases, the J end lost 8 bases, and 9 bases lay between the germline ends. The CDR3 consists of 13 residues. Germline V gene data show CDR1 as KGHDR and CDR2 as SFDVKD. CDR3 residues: CATSDSGSDEQFF. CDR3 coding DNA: TGTGCCACCAGTGATTCGGGGAGCGATGAGCAGTTCTTC.

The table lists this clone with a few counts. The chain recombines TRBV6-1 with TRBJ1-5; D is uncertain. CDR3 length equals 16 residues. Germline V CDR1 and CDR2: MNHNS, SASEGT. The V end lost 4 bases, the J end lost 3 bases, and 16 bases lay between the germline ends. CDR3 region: CASSALRGGNNQPQHF. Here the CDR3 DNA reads TGTGCCAGCAGTGCCCTCCGAGGAGGAAACAATCAGCCCCAGCATTTT.

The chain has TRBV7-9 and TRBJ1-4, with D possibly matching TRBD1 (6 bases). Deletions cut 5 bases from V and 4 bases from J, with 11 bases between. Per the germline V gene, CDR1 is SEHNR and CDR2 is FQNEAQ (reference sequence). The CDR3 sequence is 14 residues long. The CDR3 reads CASSQDSLNEKLFF. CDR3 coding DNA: TGTGCCAGCAGCCAGGACAGCCTTAATGAAAAACTGTTTTTT. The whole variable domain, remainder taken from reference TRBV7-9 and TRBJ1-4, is DTGVSQNPRHKITKRGQNVTFRCDPISEHNRLYWYRQTLGQGPEFLTYFQNEAQLEKSRLLSDRFSAERPKGSFSTLEIQRTEQGDSAMYLCASSQDSLNEKLFFGSGTQLSVL.

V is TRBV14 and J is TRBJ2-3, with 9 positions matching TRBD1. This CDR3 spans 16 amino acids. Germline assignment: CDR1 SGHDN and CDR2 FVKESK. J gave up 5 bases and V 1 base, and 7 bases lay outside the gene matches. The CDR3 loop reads CASSQVVRTGVDTQYF. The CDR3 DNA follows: TGTGCCAGCAGCCAAGTGGTAAGGACAGGGGTAGATACGCAGTATTTT.

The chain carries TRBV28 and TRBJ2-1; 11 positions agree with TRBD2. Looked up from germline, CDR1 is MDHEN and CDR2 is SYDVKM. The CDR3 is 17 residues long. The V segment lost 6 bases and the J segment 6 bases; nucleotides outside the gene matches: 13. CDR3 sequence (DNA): TGTGCCAGCAGCCCTCTTAAGGGACTAGCGGCCCCCAATGAGCAGTTCTTC. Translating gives CASSPLKGLAAPNEQFF.

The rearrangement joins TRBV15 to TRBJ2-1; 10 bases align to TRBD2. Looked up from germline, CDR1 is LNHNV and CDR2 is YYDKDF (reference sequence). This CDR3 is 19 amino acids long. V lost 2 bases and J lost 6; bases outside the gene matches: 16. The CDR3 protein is CATSRNFPVGASGSNEQFF. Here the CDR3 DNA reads TGTGCCACCAGCAGAAATTTTCCGGTCGGGGCTAGCGGGAGCAATGAGCAGTTCTTC.

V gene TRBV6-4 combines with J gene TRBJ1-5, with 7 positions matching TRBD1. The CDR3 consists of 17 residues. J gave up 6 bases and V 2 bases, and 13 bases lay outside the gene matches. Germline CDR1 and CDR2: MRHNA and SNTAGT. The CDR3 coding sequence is TGTGCCAGCAGTGACCTCCGGGGAACCAAGGGGGCTCAGCCCCAGCATTTT. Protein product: CASSDLRGTKGAQPQHF.

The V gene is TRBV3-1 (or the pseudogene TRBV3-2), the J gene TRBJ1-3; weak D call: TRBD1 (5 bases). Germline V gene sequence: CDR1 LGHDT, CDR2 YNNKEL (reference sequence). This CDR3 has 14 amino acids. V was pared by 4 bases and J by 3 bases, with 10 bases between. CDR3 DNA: TGTGCCAGCAGCCCCAGGGCAAGTGGAAACACCATATATTTT. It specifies CASSPRASGNTIYF.

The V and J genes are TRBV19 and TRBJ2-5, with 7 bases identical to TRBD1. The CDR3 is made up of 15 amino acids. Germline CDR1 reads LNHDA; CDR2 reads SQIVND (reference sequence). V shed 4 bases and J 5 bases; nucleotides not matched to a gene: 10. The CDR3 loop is CASSRDSGPGETQYF. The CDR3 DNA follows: TGTGCCAGTAGTAGGGACAGTGGGCCCGGGGAGACCCAGTACTTC.

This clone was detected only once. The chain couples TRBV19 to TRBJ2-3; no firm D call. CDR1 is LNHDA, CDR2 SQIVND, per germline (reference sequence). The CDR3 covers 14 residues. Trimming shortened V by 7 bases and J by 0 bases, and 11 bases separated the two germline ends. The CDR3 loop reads CASNHKHSTDTQYF. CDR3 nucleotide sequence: TGTGCCAGTAACCACAAACACAGCACAGATACGCAGTATTTT.

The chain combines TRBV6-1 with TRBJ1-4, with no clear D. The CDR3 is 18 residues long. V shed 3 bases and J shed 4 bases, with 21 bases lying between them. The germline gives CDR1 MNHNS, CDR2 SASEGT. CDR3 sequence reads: CASSDPTISGIINEKLFF. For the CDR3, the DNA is TGTGCCAGCAGTGATCCAACTATCTCGGGGATTATTAATGAAAAACTGTTTTTT.